The rows below give T cell receptor beta chains drawn from one sample of a study of lymphopenia after photon versus proton radiotherapy. Assay: immunoSEQ multiplex PCR; the TCRdb copy retains only in-frame clones and omits some. The sample lists 150,000 or so clones, about 85% seen once, with roughly 4.7% in the top ten. The material sequenced was peripheral blood, taken from a patient treated with photon-based radiotherapy. These receptors were obtained from a man between 50 and 59 years old with gastric cancer. CDR3s include the opening cysteine and the closing phenylalanine or tryptophan. Fields, in order: V gene, J gene, D gene, clone size, CDR3 length, CDR3 protein, CDR3 DNA. The D gene is left open where the match is weak. For some rows the clone size is stated as once, few or many, or as a class when expanded; others skip it.

TRBV7-2	TRBJ2-7	TRBD1	NA	17	CASSSNPWDRGAYEQYF	TGTGCCAGCAGCTCGAACCCCTGGGACAGGGGAGCCTACGAGCAGTACTTC
TRBV19	TRBJ2-2	NA	NA	14	CASSGTVKGGELFF	TGTGCCAGTAGTGGGACTGTTAAGGGCGGGGAGCTGTTTTTT
TRBV5-5	TRBJ2-1	NA	once	14	CASSLPGLADEQFF	TGTGCCAGCAGCTTGCCCGGGCTGGCCGATGAGCAGTTCTTC
TRBV5-6	TRBJ2-1	TRBD2	NA	15	CASSRPGGGFAEQFF	TGTGCCAGCAGCCGTCCCGGGGGGGGGTTTGCTGAGCAGTTCTTC
TRBV11-2	TRBJ1-3	TRBD1	few	16	CASSGWDSYSGNTIYF	TGTGCCAGCAGCGGGTGGGACAGTTACTCTGGAAACACCATATATTTT
TRBV6-5	TRBJ2-1	TRBD2	NA	15	CASREGLADYNEQFF	TGTGCCAGCAGGGAGGGACTAGCGGATTACAATGAGCAGTTCTTC
TRBV6-4	TRBJ2-1	TRBD2	NA	15	CASSVTSARGDEQFF	TGTGCCAGCAGTGTCACTAGCGCCCGTGGGGATGAGCAGTTCTTC
TRBV6-5	TRBJ1-1	NA	NA	14	CASSYDRRRGEAFF	TGTGCCAGCAGTTACGACAGGAGAAGGGGTGAAGCTTTCTTT
TRBV7-9	TRBJ2-3	NA	NA	15	CASSFGRGGSDTQYF	TGTGCCAGCAGCTTCGGCAGGGGGGGCTCAGATACGCAGTATTTT
TRBV4-2	TRBJ1-2	NA	once	15	CASSLRDNENYGYTF	TGTGCCAGCAGCCTGAGGGACAATGAGAACTATGGCTACACCTTC
TRBV5-1	TRBJ1-1	NA	NA	14	CASSLGDLNTEAFF	TGCGCCAGCAGCCTAGGGGACTTGAACACTGAAGCTTTCTTT
TRBV7-9	TRBJ2-7	NA	NA	15	CASSLIAGVSYEQYF	TGTGCCAGCAGCTTAATCGCCGGAGTCTCCTACGAGCAGTACTTC
TRBV18	TRBJ2-1	TRBD2	NA	16	CASSSPSGRVNNEQFF	TGTGCCAGCTCATCGCCCAGCGGGAGAGTTAACAATGAGCAGTTCTTC
TRBV9	TRBJ2-7	NA	NA	13	CASSMGPFYEQYF	TGTGCCAGCAGCATGGGACCCTTCTACGAGCAGTACTTC
TRBV4-1	TRBJ2-7	TRBD2	NA	16	CASSQISGSSSYEQYF	TGCGCCAGCAGCCAGATTAGCGGGAGTTCCTCCTACGAGCAGTACTTC
TRBV5-1	TRBJ2-6	NA	NA	19	CASSLAKGGSSSGANVLTF	TGCGCCAGCAGCTTGGCTAAGGGTGGTTCTAGCTCTGGGGCCAACGTCCTGACTTTC
TRBV19	TRBJ2-7	TRBD1	NA	13	CASRQGPSYEQYF	TGTGCCAGCAGACAGGGGCCATCCTACGAGCAGTACTTC
TRBV29-1	TRBJ2-1	TRBD2	NA	19	CSVEDLASGSQGSYNEQFF	TGCAGCGTTGAAGATCTGGCTAGCGGGAGTCAGGGATCCTACAATGAGCAGTTCTTC
TRBV9	TRBJ1-2	NA	NA	14	CASSVGQESYGYTF	TGTGCCAGCAGCGTAGGTCAGGAAAGCTATGGCTACACCTTC
TRBV5-1	TRBJ2-5	TRBD1	NA	15	CASSRTGAYQETQYF	TGCGCCAGCAGCCGGACAGGAGCGTACCAAGAGACCCAGTACTTC
TRBV28	TRBJ1-5	NA	NA	14	CASSLHVNNQPQHF	TGTGCCAGCAGTTTACACGTAAACAATCAGCCCCAGCATTTT
TRBV2	TRBJ2-1	NA	NA	16	CASSASGTITYNEQFF	TGTGCCAGCAGTGCTTCCGGGACAATAACCTACAATGAGCAGTTCTTC